The rows below give T cell receptor beta chains drawn from one sample of a study of PD-L1 blockade in urothelial cancer. Generated by immunoSEQ multiplex PCR, the TCRdb table keeps only in-frame clones and is missing some. The sample yields about 41,000 clones, 80% to 90% seen once. This sample comprised PBMCs, obtained around atezolizumab (anti-PD-L1) treatment. The source is a man between 70 and 80 years old with urothelial cancer. The CDR3 runs from the conserved cysteine through the conserved F or W. The D gene is left open where the match is weak. Clone size, where shown, is once, few, many, or a class for clones that have expanded.

j_call	v_call	cdr3_length	clone_size	d_call	cdr3_aa	cdr3_nt
TRBJ2-1	TRBV7-9	15	NA	NA	CASSSGSGDYNEQFF	TGTGCCAGCAGCTCCGGTAGCGGAGACTACAATGAGCAGTTCTTC
TRBJ2-3	TRBV5-1	14	NA	TRBD1	CASSSGQQGDTQYF	TGCGCCAGCAGCTCGGGACAGCAAGGGGATACGCAGTATTTT
TRBJ1-1	TRBV5-4	14	NA	TRBD1	CASSLKGAFTEAFF	TGTGCCAGCAGCTTGAAGGGGGCGTTCACTGAAGCTTTCTTT
TRBJ2-3	TRBV7-3	14	NA	NA	CASSPGVTADTQYF	TGTGCCAGCAGCCCGGGAGTTACAGCAGATACGCAGTATTTT
TRBJ1-2	TRBV6-8	11	few	NA	CASRPRAQDKF	TGTGCCAGCAGGCCCCGGGCACAGGACAAATTC
TRBJ1-4	TRBV5-4	15	few	NA	CASSVDGQPDEKLFF	TGTGCCAGCAGCGTGGACGGTCAACCGGATGAAAAACTGTTTTTT
TRBJ1-1	TRBV4-1	14	NA	NA	CASSVRIFNTEAFF	TGCGCCAGCAGCGTCAGGATCTTCAACACTGAAGCTTTCTTT
TRBJ1-1	TRBV14	13	NA	NA	CASTLIRDTEAFF	TGTGCCAGCACTCTTATTCGGGACACTGAAGCTTTCTTT
TRBJ1-1	TRBV12-2	14	NA	NA	CASRLQGARTEAFF	TGTGCAAGTCGCTTACAGGGGGCGCGGACTGAAGCTTTCTTT
TRBJ2-3	TRBV6-5	14	NA	NA	CASSMGGETNTQYF	TGTGCCAGCAGTATGGGTGGGGAGACGAATACGCAGTATTTT
TRBJ2-5	TRBV5-1	14	NA	TRBD1	CASSLQGARETQYF	TGCGCCAGCAGCTTGCAGGGGGCGCGGGAGACCCAGTACTTC
TRBJ1-4	TRBV5-1	12	NA	NA	CASSLTSEKLFF	TGCGCCAGCAGCTTGACGAGTGAAAAACTGTTTTTT
TRBJ2-7	TRBV5-4	16	NA	TRBD1	CASSFRTGGTAYEQYF	TGTGCCAGCAGCTTTCGGACAGGCGGCACCGCCTACGAGCAGTACTTC
TRBJ1-1	TRBV6-5	12	NA	NA	CASARLNTEAFF	TGTGCCAGTGCTAGGTTGAACACTGAAGCTTTCTTT
TRBJ2-7	TRBV18	17	NA	TRBD2	CASSSQSLAGRSYEQYF	TGTGCCAGCTCATCTCAGTCGCTAGCGGGCCGCTCCTACGAGCAGTACTTC
TRBJ2-3	TRBV18	13	NA	NA	CASSPNSDSGQYF	TGTGCCAGCTCACCAAATTCGGACTCGGGGCAGTATTTT
TRBJ2-7	TRBV5-4	15	NA	TRBD2	CASRVTGTSGYEQYF	TGTGCCAGCAGGGTGACCGGGACTAGCGGCTACGAGCAGTACTTC
TRBJ2-2	TRBV7-9	17	NA	NA	CASSYLGAGPNTGELFF	TGTGCCAGCAGTTACCTGGGGGCAGGGCCCAACACCGGGGAGCTGTTTTTT
TRBJ1-2	TRBV27	13	NA	NA	CASSSSGSWGYTF	TGTGCCAGCAGCTCCTCGGGAAGTTGGGGCTACACCTTC
TRBJ2-7	TRBV5-1	16	NA	TRBD2	CASSTTGTSGRGEQYF	TGCGCCAGCAGCACAACCGGGACTAGCGGGAGGGGCGAGCAGTACTTC
TRBJ2-5	TRBV7-2	14	NA	NA	CASSLEQVTETQYF	TGTGCCAGCAGTCTCGAACAGGTGACAGAGACCCAGTACTTC
TRBJ2-1	TRBV5-1	18	NA	TRBD2	CASSLEAGGLGSYNEQFF	TGCGCCAGCAGCTTGGAAGCGGGAGGCTTGGGTTCCTACAATGAGCAGTTCTTC
TRBJ2-5	TRBV28	14	NA	TRBD1	CASSPGTGVETQYF	TGTGCCAGCAGTCCAGGGACAGGGGTAGAGACCCAGTACTTC
TRBJ2-4	TRBV28	20	NA	TRBD2	CASMGWASGGTRRAKNIQYF	TGTGCCAGCATGGGGTGGGCTAGCGGGGGGACGAGGAGGGCCAAAAACATTCAGTACTTC
TRBJ1-1	TRBV28	12	NA	NA	CASSLVGWEAFF	TGTGCCAGCAGTTTAGTCGGGTGGGAAGCTTTCTTT